A single sample is the source of the 8 T cell receptor beta chains below, sequenced in a study of blood T cell repertoires in COVID-19. Generated by immunoSEQ multiplex PCR, the TCRdb table keeps only in-frame clones and is missing some. The sample shows roughly 69,000 clones, about 70% of them seen only once. What was sequenced was peripheral blood. The receptors here all came from a human donor in a cohort sampled during active COVID-19.

Regarding this clone: The same CDR3 also results from other DNA sequences found in this sample. The genes are TRBV7-8 and TRBJ1-1, with TRBD1 matching 10 bases. This CDR3 is built from 13 residues. CDR1 and CDR2 (germline): SGHVS, FQNEAQ. V was pared by 5 bases and J by 5 bases, with 2 bases of the junction left unmatched. CDR3 loop: CASSPGQGTEAFF. As DNA, the CDR3 is TGTGCCAGCAGCCCGGGACAGGGGACTGAAGCTTTCTTT.

The chain combines TRBV18 with TRBJ1-3, with D perhaps TRBD1 (5 bases). The V gene lost 3 bases and the J gene lost 2 bases, with 8 bases spanning the gap. This CDR3 region has 14 residues. CDR1 is KGHSH, CDR2 LQKENI, per germline. The CDR3 here is CASSPTDPGNTIYF. The CDR3 DNA reads as TGTGCCAGCTCACCGACAGACCCTGGAAACACCATATATTTT.

The V and J genes are TRBV5-5 and TRBJ2-4; D call uncertain. V was pared by 4 bases and J by 8 bases, with 10 bases between. The CDR3 totals 12 residues. Germline CDR1 reads SGHKS; CDR2 reads YYEKEE (reference sequence). The CDR3 sequence: CASSLEVDIQYF. In DNA, the CDR3 is TGTGCCAGCAGCCTCGAGGTCGACATTCAGTACTTC. Together with reference TRBV5-5 and TRBJ2-4, the CDR3 gives the full variable domain: DAGVTQSPTHLIKTRGQQVTLRCSPISGHKSVSWYQQVLGQGPQFIFQYYEKEERGRGNFPDRFSARQFPNYSSELNVNALLLGDSALYLCASSLEVDIQYFGAGTRLSVL.

A few counts support this clone. V is TRBV7-9 and J is TRBJ1-4, with D unresolved. In germline, CDR1 is SEHNR, CDR2 FQNEAQ (reference sequence). The CDR3 consists of 14 residues. V lost 7 bases and J lost 7, with 16 bases in between. CDR3 DNA: TGTGCCAGCACCAATCGAGGAATGGTTGAAAAACTGTTTTTT. Residues: CASTNRGMVEKLFF.

The genes are TRBV5-8 and TRBJ2-1; 8 positions agree with TRBD2. The CDR3 totals 16 residues. J lost 2 bases, V lost 8 bases, and 12 bases had no gene match. CDR1 and CDR2 (germline): SGHTS, YDEGEE. Here the CDR3 DNA reads TGTGCCAGTAAGCCGTGGGGACTAGGGACCTACAATGAGCAGTTCTTC. Translated, it gives CASKPWGLGTYNEQFF.

About this clone itself: Other DNA sequences in this sample translate to the same CDR3. The V gene is TRBV7-2, the J gene TRBJ2-3; 9 bases are shared with TRBD1. Losses at the gene ends were 2 bases for V and 4 bases for J; bases not matched to a gene: 1. This CDR3 is built from 14 residues. Germline V gene lookup returns CDR1 SGHTA and CDR2 FQGNSA. The DNA for the CDR3 is TGTGCCAGCAGCTTAAGACAGGGGGCAGATACGCAGTATTTT. It encodes CASSLRQGADTQYF.

V usage is TRBV6-6 and J usage is TRBJ2-1; D perhaps matches TRBD2 (6 bases). Trimming removed 6 bases from V and 7 bases from J, with 16 bases in between. This CDR3 has 14 amino acids. From germline, CDR1 is MNHNY and CDR2 SVGAGI (reference sequence). The CDR3 sequence: CASRPSLGRNEQFF. As DNA, the CDR3 is TGTGCCAGCAGACCCTCGCTAGGGAGGAATGAGCAGTTCTTC.

The chain combines TRBV9 with TRBJ2-2, with a tentative D call TRBD1 (6 bases). Trimming shortened V by 5 bases and J by 4 bases, and 12 bases separated the two germline ends. The CDR3 runs to 14 residues. CDR1 is SGDLS, CDR2 YYNGEE, per germline. The CDR3 reads CASSPTGSTGELFF. In nucleotides, the CDR3 is TGTGCCAGCAGTCCAACAGGGTCCACCGGGGAGCTGTTTTTT.